This TCR beta chain was identified in a study of blood T cell repertoires in COVID-19. Across the whole study: Sources were T cells, B-cell-depleted T cells, or PBMCs; the material itself was cDNA or gDNA.

Germline V gene sequence: CDR1 SQVTM, CDR2 ANQGSEA. V shed 3 bases, J shed 5 bases, and the junction held 9 bases outside the gene matches. The CDR3 covers 14 residues. Sequencing was performed with immunoSEQ multiplex PCR; in TCRdb, only in-frame clones are kept and a portion is missing. The data show a few hundred thousand clones, 82% seen once. This clonotype was sampled from a woman aged 55-69 years who had recovered from COVID-19. The genes are TRBV29-1 and TRBJ1-1, with 7 bases aligning to TRBD1. The sequenced sample was PBMCs or T cells enriched from blood (not recorded which). CDR3 sequence: CSVERPGGRTEAFF. DNA of the CDR3: TGCAGCGTTGAGCGTCCAGGGGGGAGAACTGAAGCTTTCTTT.